One sample yielded the 28 T cell receptor beta chains listed below, sequenced in a study of cytomegalovirus exposure and HLA in healthy donors (dated by TCRdb to about 2017). The library was obtained by the immunoSEQ multiplex PCR assay. For the multiplex PCR, a mixture combining 60 forward primers for TCR Vbeta segments and 13 reverse primers for TCR Jbeta segments was used. TCRdb carries this immuneACCESS record with in-frame sequences only. Its versions omit some clonotypes, under half of them owing to an unresolved V gene in the studies checked, with the rest unexplained. Recorded for this sample are 150,000 to 180,000 clones; roughly 80% of them occurred a single time. The ten largest clones take up 3% to 4% of the sample. The sample taken for sequencing was PBMCs. The origin of the receptors is a middle-aged woman in good health and CMV-seronegative.

The chain employs TRBV19 and TRBJ1-5; 10 bases align to TRBD1. After removal of 2 bases from V and 5 bases from J, the junction contained 6 bases not matched to a gene. Germline CDR1 reads LNHDA; CDR2 reads SQIVND (reference sequence). This CDR3 spans 16 amino acids. The CDR3 here is CASSIRTGGLDQPQHF. The CDR3 DNA follows: TGTGCCAGTAGTATACGGACAGGGGGGTTGGATCAGCCCCAGCATTTT.

This chain uses TRBV28 with TRBJ1-1; D is undetermined. The ends were cut back, 7 bases at V and 0 bases at J, with 15 bases in the middle. The CDR3 loop spans 15 amino acids. Per the germline V gene, CDR1 is MDHEN and CDR2 is SYDVKM. The CDR3 region is CASNSPRGLNTEAFF. The DNA of the CDR3 is TGTGCCAGCAACTCCCCACGCGGGCTGAACACTGAAGCTTTCTTT.

The rearrangement links TRBV27 to TRBJ1-1; D call uncertain. From germline, CDR1 is MNHEY and CDR2 SMNVEV (reference sequence). There are 13 residues in the CDR3. Trimming removed 2 bases at V and 3 bases at J, with 7 bases between. CDR3 loop: CASSLGRYTEAFF. As DNA, the CDR3 is TGTGCCAGCAGTTTAGGTAGATACACTGAAGCTTTCTTT.

V and J are TRBV28 and TRBJ1-5, with D possibly matching TRBD1 (6 bases). The CDR3 consists of 15 residues. Germline-derived CDR1 and CDR2 are MDHEN and SYDVKM. Trimming removed 6 bases at V and 7 bases at J, with 19 bases between. CDR3: CASRAQGWGRQPQHF. The CDR3 DNA sequence: TGTGCCAGCAGAGCACAGGGTTGGGGAAGGCAGCCCCAGCATTTT.

This chain joins TRBV6-1 and TRBJ1-6; 8 bases agree with TRBD1. In germline, CDR1 is MNHNS, CDR2 SASEGT. The ends lost 8 bases at V and 10 bases at J; junction bases unmatched: 10. The CDR3 consists of 14 residues. CDR3: CASQGQVERSPLHF. DNA for the CDR3: TGTGCCAGCCAGGGACAGGTAGAGCGGTCACCCCTCCACTTT.

The chain combines TRBV5-1 with TRBJ2-7, with 7 bases aligning to TRBD2. The V segment lost 4 bases and the J segment 1 base; nucleotides outside the gene matches: 8. The germline CDR1 and CDR2 sequences are SGHRS and YFSETQ. The CDR3 consists of 15 residues. CDR3 in amino acids: CASSVITGGSYEQYF. CDR3 nucleotides: TGCGCCAGCAGCGTTATTACGGGAGGATCCTACGAGCAGTACTTC.

The chain employs TRBV13 and TRBJ2-3, with 8 bases fitting TRBD1. This CDR3 is 16 amino acids long. The trim removed 3 bases at V and 3 bases at J, leaving 8 bases unmatched. Germline-derived CDR1 and CDR2 are PRHDT and FYEKMQ (reference sequence). CDR3 sequence (DNA): TGTGCCAGCAGCTTCGTAACAGGGGGTAAGACAGATACGCAGTATTTT. This encodes CASSFVTGGKTDTQYF.

V is TRBV14 and J is TRBJ2-1; 11 nucleotides match TRBD2. V shed 4 bases, J shed 3 bases, and the junction held 5 bases outside the gene matches. The CDR3 runs to 16 residues. Germline V gene lookup returns CDR1 SGHDN and CDR2 FVKESK. The CDR3 nucleotides are TGTGCCAGCAGCCTACTAGCGGGGGAGATCTACAATGAGCAGTTCTTC. It encodes CASSLLAGEIYNEQFF.

The J gene is TRBJ1-3, the V gene TRBV4-1; maybe TRBD1 (5 bases). Deletions cut 0 bases from V and 0 bases from J, with 9 bases between. CDR1 and CDR2 from the germline V gene are MGHRA and YSYEKL. This CDR3 has 16 residues. This CDR3 is CASSQDRGSSGNTIYF. The CDR3 region has the DNA TGCGCCAGCAGCCAAGATCGGGGGAGCTCTGGAAACACCATATATTTT.

This clone was seen a handful of times. The CDR3 nucleotides read TGTGCCAGCAGCTTAAGTCGCGGCCAGCCCCAGCATTTT. Protein sequence: CASSLSRGQPQHF. The rearrangement joins TRBV7-9 to TRBJ1-5; D is undetermined. This CDR3 has 13 residues. Trimming stripped 2 bases from V and 7 bases from J, with 9 bases between. CDR1 is SEHNR, CDR2 FQNEAQ, per germline (reference sequence).

This CDR3 is CASSKKQSPGTEAFF. The CDR3, as DNA: TGTGCCAGCAGCAAGAAACAGTCCCCAGGCACTGAAGCTTTCTTT. The chain links TRBV6-5 to TRBJ1-1; D call uncertain. The CDR3 covers 15 residues. Germline V lookup: CDR1 MNHEY, CDR2 SVGAGI. Trimming stripped 6 bases from V and 4 bases from J, with 18 bases between.

CDR3 coding DNA: TGTGCCAGCAGTCTTTCGGGGTTCTCTGGAAACACCATATATTTT. This translates into CASSLSGFSGNTIYF. The chain combines TRBV5-4 with TRBJ1-3; no reliable D call. The CDR3 sequence is 15 residues long. Germline V CDR1 and CDR2: SGHNT, YYREEE (reference sequence). Deletions cut 5 bases from V and 0 bases from J, with 12 bases between.

The chain carries TRBV30 and TRBJ1-4; no firm D call. Trimming cost V 2 bases and J 4 bases, with 11 bases left between them. Germline loops: CDR1 GTSNPN, CDR2 SVGIG (reference sequence). CDR3 size: 14 residues. The CDR3 reads CAWSRGGVNEKLFF. The CDR3 DNA follows: TGTGCCTGGAGTCGAGGCGGGGTTAATGAAAAACTGTTTTTT.

The chain recombines TRBV5-4 with TRBJ2-1; no clear D. CDR1 SGHNT and CDR2 YYREEE come from the germline V gene (reference sequence). The V and J ends lost 0 bases and 9 bases respectively, with 10 bases between them. The CDR3 consists of 13 residues. The CDR3 DNA reads as TGTGCCAGCAGCTTGGATAGCCTTTCTGAGCAGTTCTTC. It codes for CASSLDSLSEQFF.

V is TRBV28 and J is TRBJ1-5; 7 bases fit TRBD1. TRBJ2-3 explains the end of the DNA better; the J call may be wrong. This CDR3 comprises 13 residues. Germline CDR1 and CDR2: MDHEN and SYDVKM. The CDR3 loop reads CASGQLSNQPQYF. CDR3 coding DNA: TGTGCCTCGGGACAGCTCTCTAATCAGCCCCAGTATTTT.

The rearrangement uses TRBV7-2 and TRBJ2-3; possible D gene TRBD2, 6 bases. Germline V gene lookup returns CDR1 SGHTA and CDR2 FQGNSA. With 5 bases removed from V and 0 bases from J, the gap between germline ends came to 15 bases. This CDR3 has 16 residues. For the CDR3, the DNA is TGTGCCAGCAGCCCCTTCGGGAGTTCTAGCACAGATACGCAGTATTTT. It is translated as CASSPFGSSSTDTQYF.

A word on this clone: Other DNA sequences in the sample encode the same CDR3. The chain combines TRBV11-3 with TRBJ1-4; 7 bases map to TRBD1. J gave up 0 bases and V 5 bases, and 3 bases lay outside the gene matches. This CDR3 contains 15 residues. The germline CDR1 and CDR2 sequences are SGHNT and YENEEA. The CDR3 spells CASSPGTATNEKLFF. The CDR3 DNA is TGTGCCAGCAGCCCTGGGACAGCAACTAATGAAAAACTGTTTTTT. The entire variable domain, with the rest obtained from reference TRBV11-3 and TRBJ1-4, is as follows: EAGVVQSPRYKIIEKKQPVAFWCNPISGHNTLYWYLQNLGQGPELLIRYENEEAVDDSQLPKDRFSAERLKGVDSTLKIQPAELGDSAVYLCASSPGTATNEKLFFGSGTQLSVL.

A note on this clone: The same CDR3 is also encoded by other DNA sequences in this sample. The rearrangement joins TRBV5-1 to TRBJ1-2; possibly TRBD1 for D (5 bases). This CDR3 has 15 residues. The V gene's germline CDR1 is SGHRS and CDR2 YFSETQ. Trimming took off 0 bases at V and 0 bases at J, with 9 bases between the two ends. The CDR3 loop reads CASSLEGLANYGYTF. For the CDR3, the DNA is TGCGCCAGCAGCTTGGAGGGGCTAGCTAACTATGGCTACACCTTC.

The V gene is TRBV5-1, the J gene TRBJ2-3; the match to TRBD1 covers 7 bases. Trimming removed 7 bases from V and 2 bases from J; junction bases left unmatched: 10. The CDR3 runs to 15 residues. CDR1 and CDR2 (germline): SGHRS, YFSETQ. This chain's CDR3 is CASGAGTVFTDTQYF. The CDR3 DNA reads TGCGCCAGCGGAGCCGGGACAGTCTTCACAGATACGCAGTATTTT.

The chain employs TRBV7-8 and TRBJ2-7; the match to TRBD2 covers 7 bases. CDR3 length equals 13 residues. V shed 5 bases and J 3 bases; nucleotides not matched to a gene: 4. Per the germline V gene, CDR1 is SGHVS and CDR2 is FQNEAQ. This CDR3 reads CASSRDYFYEQYF. CDR3 bases: TGTGCCAGCAGCCGGGACTATTTCTACGAGCAGTACTTC.

The rearrangement uses TRBV2 and TRBJ2-5; 8 nucleotides match TRBD2. The ends lost 7 bases at V and 2 bases at J; junction bases unmatched: 9. The CDR3 is 15 residues long. The V gene's germline CDR1 is SNHLY and CDR2 FYNNEI. The CDR3 loop reads CASTPLADYQETQYF. The CDR3 DNA sequence: TGTGCCAGCACCCCACTAGCGGACTATCAAGAGACCCAGTACTTC.

This clone has a single count. J is TRBJ2-3 and V is TRBV30, with 8 bases that match TRBD1. The germline V gene has CDR1 GTSNPN and CDR2 SVGIG (reference sequence). This CDR3 has 14 amino acids. Trimming took 4 bases from V and 5 from J; bases not matched to a gene: 8. In nucleotides, the CDR3 is TGTGCCTGGAACCGCAGGGGGCAAGGAGATACGCAGTATTTT. This encodes CAWNRRGQGDTQYF.

The chain couples TRBV5-1 to TRBJ2-1; 7 positions agree with TRBD2. The CDR3 contains 15 residues. CDR1 is SGHRS, CDR2 YFSETQ, per germline. V shed 1 base, J shed 5 bases, and the junction held 6 bases outside the gene matches. DNA of the CDR3: TGCGCCAGCAGCTTGCTGGCGGGAGCAAACAATGAGCAGTTCTTC. Protein: CASSLLAGANNEQFF.

This clone was counted only a few times. The CDR3 DNA is TGTGCCAGCAGTGCACAGGGGATGAACACTGAAGCTTTCTTT. Its translation is CASSAQGMNTEAFF. The gene calls are TRBV6-1 and TRBJ1-1, with 7 bases identical to TRBD1. With V trimmed by 4 bases and J by 0 bases, 2 bases remained unmatched. Germline CDR1 reads MNHNS; CDR2 reads SASEGT. The CDR3 covers 14 residues.

The V and J genes are TRBV11-2 and TRBJ1-5, with D maybe TRBD1 (5 bases). The CDR3 sequence is 15 residues long. V lost 1 base and J 3 bases, leaving 10 bases between the germline ends. CDR1 is SGHAT, CDR2 FQNNGV, per germline. The CDR3 DNA reads as TGTGCCAGCAGCTTAGCGGCAGGGCTCAATCAGCCCCAGCATTTT. As protein: CASSLAAGLNQPQHF.

The V and J genes are TRBV27 and TRBJ2-2, with 9 nucleotides matching TRBD1. CDR3 length: 18 residues. V shed 3 bases, J shed 6 bases, and the junction held 14 bases outside the gene matches. The V gene's germline CDR1 is MNHEY and CDR2 SMNVEV (reference sequence). As DNA, the CDR3 is TGTGCCAGCAGTTTTTTGGGGACAGGGACGGGGCCCCCCGGGGAGCTGTTTTTT. Translated: CASSFLGTGTGPPGELFF.

V is TRBV13 and J is TRBJ1-3, with D possibly being TRBD1 (6 bases). CDR3 length: 19 residues. V was trimmed by 0 bases and J by 2 bases, leaving 20 bases between them. The germline V gene encodes CDR1 PRHDT and CDR2 FYEKMQ (reference sequence). The chain's CDR3 is CASSLGSETGSHPGNTIYF. As DNA, the CDR3 is TGTGCCAGCAGCTTAGGCTCGGAGACAGGTTCCCATCCTGGAAACACCATATATTTT. Complete variable domain (other parts from reference TRBV13 and TRBJ1-3): AAGVIQSPRHLIKEKRETATLKCYPIPRHDTVYWYQQGPGQDPQFLISFYEKMQSDKGSIPDRFSAQQFSDYHSELNMSSLELGDSALYFCASSLGSETGSHPGNTIYFGEGSWLTVV.

This clone came up a few times. The CDR3: CAWTTGSRTSGTDTQYF. CDR3 nucleotides: TGTGCCTGGACCACAGGGAGTCGGACTAGCGGGACAGATACGCAGTATTTT. The rearrangement uses TRBV30 and TRBJ2-3; 11 nucleotides agree with TRBD2. Germline loops: CDR1 GTSNPN, CDR2 SVGIG (reference sequence). The V segment lost 4 bases and the J segment 3 bases; nucleotides outside the gene matches: 12. CDR3 length equals 17 residues.